The 12 T cell receptor beta chains in this list originate from one sample, sequenced in a study of regulatory T cells in long-lasting Graves disease. The time point denotes: newly diagnosed GD, antithyroid drugs for less than 3 months. Preparation of the TCR library used RNA extracted from PBMCs. iRepertoire HTBI primers and Arm-PCR of CDR3 regions built TCR beta libraries. TCRdb recomputed calls from the multiplex PCR reads with MiXCR, one row per CDR3 protein. The sample contains some 460,000 distinct CDR3 sequences, about 17% of which appear only once. The sample was also reused in another study, on T cells in Graves' hyperthyroidism and ophthalmopathy.

The sequences come from peripheral blood mononuclear cells (PBMCs), collected at new diagnosis, from a patient treated with antithyroid drugs. These TCRs come from a man aged 35 to 55 with Graves disease.

Comment on this clonotype: A far larger clone is just one base off, so this is likely a read error. The rearrangement uses TRBV20-1 and TRBJ2-5; D is perhaps TRBD2 (6 bases). V was trimmed by 0 bases and J by 11 bases, leaving 22 bases between them. This CDR3 has 15 amino acids. CDR1 is DFQATT and CDR2 is SNEGSKA in the germline V gene (reference sequence). The CDR3 reads CSARDLAGPYNEQYF. Here the CDR3 DNA reads TGCAGTGCTAGAGATCTGGCGGGGCCTTACAATGAGCAGTACTTC.

The CDR3 spells CSAREARTGRDTIYF. The CDR3 coding sequence is TGCAGTGCTAGAGAGGCACGAACAGGGCGTGACACCATATATTTT. V gene TRBV20-1 combines with J gene TRBJ1-3; the D gene is possibly TRBD1 (6 bases). Trimming stripped 0 bases from V and 8 bases from J, with 17 bases between. Germline V gene data show CDR1 as DFQATT and CDR2 as SNEGSKA (reference sequence). The CDR3 has 15 amino acids.

The table lists this clonotype with many counts. The chain couples TRBV15 to TRBJ2-5; no firm D call. Trimming stripped 1 base from V and 4 bases from J, with 4 bases between. The CDR3 runs 12 residues. CDR1 is LNHNV and CDR2 is YYDKDF in the germline V gene (reference sequence). CDR3 region: CATSRATETQYF. In nucleotides, the CDR3 is TGTGCCACCAGCAGAGCCACAGAGACCCAGTACTTC. Drawing the rest from reference TRBV15 and TRBJ2-5, the complete variable domain is DAMVIQNPRYQVTQFGKPVTLSCSQTLNHNVMYWYQQKSSQAPKLLFHYYDKDFNNEADTPDNFQSRRPNTSFCFLDIRSPGLGDTAMYLCATSRATETQYFGPGTRLLVL.

This clonotype was seen many times. The chain is built from TRBV20-1 and TRBJ1-1, with 7 bases that match TRBD1. CDR1 is DFQATT and CDR2 is SNEGSKA in the germline V gene (reference sequence). The CDR3 runs 13 residues. The trim removed 5 bases at V and 1 base at J, leaving 4 bases unmatched. CDR3 protein: CSAQGGRNTEAFF. In DNA form, the CDR3 reads TGCAGTGCTCAGGGGGGGCGGAACACTGAAGCTTTCTTT.

This clonotype was counted many times. The rearrangement links TRBV15 to TRBJ2-5, with TRBD1 identical over 8 bases. Germline CDR1 and CDR2: LNHNV and YYDKDF (reference sequence). Trimming cost V 0 bases and J 0 bases; bases outside gene matches: 0. The CDR3 length is 15 residues. CDR3 residues: CATSREDRDQETQYF. CDR3 nucleotide sequence: TGTGCCACCAGCAGAGAGGACAGGGACCAAGAGACCCAGTACTTC.

The V and J genes are TRBV20-1 and TRBJ1-4; D not certain. This CDR3 spans 13 amino acids. V gave up 4 bases and J gave up 2 bases, with 8 bases separating them. From germline, CDR1 is DFQATT and CDR2 SNEGSKA (reference sequence). CDR3 loop: CSATGLTNEKLFF. CDR3 coding DNA: TGCAGTGCTACGGGGTTGACTAATGAAAAACTGTTTTTT.

J is TRBJ2-7 and V is TRBV30; 10 bases align to TRBD2. J was trimmed by 2 bases and V by 1 base; bases with no gene match: 8. Germline loops: CDR1 GTSNPN, CDR2 SVGIG (reference sequence). The CDR3 loop spans 16 amino acids. The DNA of the CDR3 is TGTGCCTGGAGTGCTCTACTAGCGGGGCCAACCTACGAGCAGTACTTC. Its protein product is CAWSALLAGPTYEQYF.

The gene calls are TRBV28 and TRBJ2-7; 9 nucleotides line up with TRBD2. Germline V gives CDR1 MDHEN, CDR2 SYDVKM. The trim removed 8 bases at V and 2 bases at J, leaving 7 bases unmatched. The CDR3 is made up of 14 amino acids. CDR3 DNA sequence: TGTGCCAGCTACCTAGCGGGGAATCCCTACGAGCAGTACTTC. Translating gives CASYLAGNPYEQYF.

This clonotype showed up many times. The chain is built from TRBV20-1 and TRBJ2-5, with 9 bases identical to TRBD2. V was pared by 3 bases and J by 3 bases, with 2 bases of the junction left unmatched. The CDR3 totals 13 residues. Germline-derived CDR1 and CDR2 are DFQATT and SNEGSKA (reference sequence). In nucleotides, the CDR3 is TGCAGTGCTAGTATAGCGGGAGAAGAGACCCAGTACTTC. Its protein product is CSASIAGEETQYF.

To note about this clonotype: A much bigger clone sits one base away, suggesting this may be a read error. The CDR3 spells CASSFGHSYGYTF. CDR3 in DNA: TGTGCCAGCAGTTTCGGTCATAGCTATGGCTACACCTTC. This sequence joins TRBV12-3 or TRBV12-4 and TRBJ1-2; no firm D call. The CDR3 sequence is 13 residues long. The V gene lost 3 bases and the J gene lost 4 bases, with 9 bases spanning the gap.

This clonotype was counted ten times or more. This chain links TRBV14 with TRBJ2-1; D is uncertain. Germline loops: CDR1 SGHDN, CDR2 FVKESK. The CDR3 loop spans 13 amino acids. Trimming shortened V by 4 bases and J by 8 bases, and 12 bases separated the two germline ends. CDR3 bases: TGTGCCAGCAGCCGCGACCACACATATGAGCAGTTCTTC. Protein product: CASSRDHTYEQFF.

The V and J genes are TRBV12-3 or TRBV12-4 and TRBJ1-1; no clear D. Trimming removed 6 bases from V and 5 bases from J, with 13 bases in between. The CDR3 loop spans 13 amino acids. This CDR3 is CASSPASGTEAFF. The CDR3 coding sequence is TGTGCCAGCAGCCCCGCCTCGGGGACTGAAGCTTTCTTT.